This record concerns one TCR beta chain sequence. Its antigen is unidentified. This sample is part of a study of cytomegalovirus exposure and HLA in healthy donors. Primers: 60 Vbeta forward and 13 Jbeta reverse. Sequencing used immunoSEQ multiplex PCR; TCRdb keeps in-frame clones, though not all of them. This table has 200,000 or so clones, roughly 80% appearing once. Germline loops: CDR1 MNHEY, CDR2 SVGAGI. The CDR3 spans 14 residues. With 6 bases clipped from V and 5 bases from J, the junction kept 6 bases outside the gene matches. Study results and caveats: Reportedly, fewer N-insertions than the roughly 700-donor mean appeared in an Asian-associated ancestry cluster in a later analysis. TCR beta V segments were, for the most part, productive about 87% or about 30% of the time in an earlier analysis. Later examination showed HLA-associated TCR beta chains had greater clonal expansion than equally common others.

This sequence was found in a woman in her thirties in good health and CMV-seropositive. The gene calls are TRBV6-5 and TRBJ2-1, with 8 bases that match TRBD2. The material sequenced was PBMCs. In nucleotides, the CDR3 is TGTGCCAGCAGCCTTAGCGGGACCAACAATGAGCAGTTCTTC. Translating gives CASSLSGTNNEQFF.